The following is a TCR beta chain sequence with its context. What this receptor recognizes is not known. No base qualities exist here, and no much larger clone lies one base off it. The data were obtained in a study of Tregs in tolerant kidney transplant recipients (dated by TCRdb to about 2019). About the full investigation: The study used TCRbeta sequencing to identify donor-specific regulatory T cells before combined kidney and bone marrow transplantation, then tracked those cells after transplant.

The label giving this sample's time point can be read as: 6 months after combined kidney and bone marrow transplant. Transplants used related donors with nonmyeloablative bone marrow transplantation; mixed chimerism was transient in the human trials. Thawed PBMCs were FACS-sorted into unstimulated Tregs (CD4+CD25+CD127-), CD4+ non-Tregs (CD4+CD25-), CD4 cells and CD8 cells. 4 combined kidney and bone marrow transplant recipients from the ITN036ST trial were included as patients, and samples were available only from these trial subjects. Healthy control blood was processed to PBMCs with a Ficoll density gradient and then cryopreserved, whereas patient PBMCs were collected both before and after transplant. Overall study outcomes, separate from this receptor: Donor-specific Treg expansion was found to exceed global Treg expansion in tolerant patients, suggesting antigen-driven rather than nonspecific expansion. The study was limited by small patient numbers, and the findings need validation in larger populations and under other immunosuppression protocols. Because the PCR primers were changed over time for some patients, nucleotide-level comparison could not be performed across the samples from those patients. Expanding Tregs with activated donor B cells appeared to identify the most biologically relevant and donor-specific TCRbeta repertoire. Biological reproducibility was not directly addressed, though technical replication error appeared minimal.

CDR1 and CDR2 are drawn from the germline V gene (reference sequence): LNHNV, YYDKDF. From the cysteine through the phenylalanine, the CDR3 covers 18 amino acids. Here the CDR3 DNA is all that survives: 54 bases in frame from base 1. The V and J ends are trimmed by 1 base and 0 bases, leaving 18 bases between them. For TCRbeta CDR3 sequencing, genomic DNA from the sorted cells was extracted using the QIAGEN DNeasy Blood and Tissue Kit. Through immunoSEQ, high-throughput TCRbeta CDR3 sequencing was done commercially, including PCR amplification with internal controls and bias correction. As for how the authors treated the data: Unique productive TCRbeta sequences were defined by CDR3 nucleotide sequence where primers matched, otherwise by CDR3 amino acid sequence with Vbeta and Jbeta genes. As a correction for sorting error, sequences shared between sorted populations at a frequency ratio of 2:1 or less were discarded, and the remaining shared sequences were assigned to the higher population. Donor-reactive sequences were defined as at least 5-fold expanded in CFSE-low cells versus unstimulated cells, with frequency of at least 0.01% in CFSE-low cells. Jensen-Shannon divergence calculated on the top 100 TCRbeta sequences ranked by frequency was used to measure repertoire divergence. For any sample with multiple sequencing runs, sorting error was corrected in each run separately before the runs were pooled. The table comes from immuneACCESS by way of TCRdb, which keeps in-frame sequences with V and J called. Part of the clones is missing from these tables; in studies checked, under half for an unresolved V gene and the rest for unknown reasons. V and J calls and clone size are given by that table; D and trimming were obtained from the DNA. Counted in this sample were some 21,000 clones; 81% of them appeared once. Roughly a quarter of the sample lies in the top ten.

The sequence links TRBV15 to TRBJ2-5; D gene: possibly TRBD1, on 6 matching bases. The specimen comprised CD8+ T cells from blood (PBMCs), sampled 6 months after the transplant. The receptor's source is a human patient who received a combined kidney and bone marrow transplant. Some T cells may derive from the graft donor when a transplant has been performed. At the DNA level, the sequence is TGTGCCACCAGCAGAGGACGACCCGGGACACCCAACCAAGAGACCCAGTACTTC. It translates to CATSRGRPGTPNQETQYF.